Following are 17 T cell receptor beta chains from one sample sequenced in a study of T cell repertoires in cytomegalovirus infection. Antigens of these TCRs are unknown. TCRdb itself ran the reads through MiXCR, one entry per CDR3 protein. The sample shows 800,000 to 950,000 distinct CDR3 sequences, 30% to 35% of them seen only once. Sequences were derived from cultured CD8+ T cells from PBMCs, sampled from culture after CMV antigen stimulation. The receptors here all came from a human donor in good health (CMV status not recorded). Some clones in this sample may be carry-over from other donors' samples.

This clonotype has only a few counts. The chain links TRBV6-2 or TRBV6-3 to TRBJ1-5; D gene ambiguous. Trimming removed 2 bases from V and 9 bases from J, with 8 bases in between. The CDR3 is 12 residues long. Germline V gives CDR1 MNHEY, CDR2 SVGEGT. The CDR3 spells CASSYPEGPQHF. Written as DNA, the CDR3 is TGTGCCAGCAGTTACCCTGAGGGGCCCCAGCATTTT.

The chain is built from TRBV4-1 and TRBJ1-2; no clear D. V shed 4 bases and J shed 8 bases, with 20 bases lying between them. The CDR3 contains 15 residues. Germline V gives CDR1 MGHRA, CDR2 YSYEKL. Here the CDR3 reads CASSPRPGGNSGYTF. CDR3 DNA: TGCGCCAGCAGCCCGCGACCTGGTGGGAACTCGGGCTACACCTTC.

This clonotype was observed a handful of times. The chain employs TRBV15 and TRBJ2-3, with TRBD2 as a possible D gene (6 bases). V was pared by 1 base and J by 2 bases, with 13 bases between. Germline loops: CDR1 LNHNV, CDR2 YYDKDF (reference sequence). The CDR3 length is 16 residues. The CDR3 bases are TGTGCCACCAGCAGAGGAGGAGGGCCCTCCACAGATACGCAGTATTTT. Its translation is CATSRGGGPSTDTQYF. Full variable domain (rest looked up from reference TRBV15 and TRBJ2-3): DAMVIQNPRYQVTQFGKPVTLSCSQTLNHNVMYWYQQKSSQAPKLLFHYYDKDFNNEADTPDNFQSRRPNTSFCFLDIRSPGLGDTAMYLCATSRGGGPSTDTQYFGPGTRLTVL.

In its sample, this clonotype was seen a few times. For the CDR3, the DNA is TGCGCCAGCAGCCAAGTAACCGGACAGGGTTACGAGCAGTACTTC. Its protein is CASSQVTGQGYEQYF. The chain links TRBV4-1 to TRBJ2-7; 8 positions agree with TRBD1. CDR3 length equals 15 residues. Germline V lookup: CDR1 MGHRA, CDR2 YSYEKL. Trimming cost V 1 base and J 4 bases; bases outside gene matches: 6.

V gene TRBV6-4 combines with J gene TRBJ1-1, with TRBD1 as a possible D gene (5 bases). Germline V gene lookup returns CDR1 MRHNA and CDR2 SNTAGT. Deletions cut 4 bases from V and 4 bases from J, with 13 bases between. CDR3 length equals 14 residues. In DNA, the CDR3 is TGTGCCAGCAGTGCATCCGACGGGGGCACTGAAGCTTTCTTT. It translates to CASSASDGGTEAFF.

This rearrangement joins TRBV9 to TRBJ2-7; D perhaps matches TRBD1 (7 bases). Germline lookup yields CDR1 SGDLS and CDR2 YYNGEE. Trimming removed 1 base at V and 5 bases at J, with 16 bases between. The CDR3 is 15 amino acids. Here the CDR3 reads CASSVSGRGVDEQYF. In nucleotides, the CDR3 is TGTGCCAGCAGCGTATCAGGCAGGGGGGTTGACGAGCAGTACTTC. The variable domain in full, with the rest retrieved from reference TRBV9 and TRBJ2-7, is DSGVTQTPKHLITATGQRVTLRCSPRSGDLSVYWYQQSLDQGLQFLIQYYNGEERAKGNILERFSAQQFPDLHSELNLSSLELGDSALYFCASSVSGRGVDEQYFGPGTRLTVT.

V gene TRBV12-3 or TRBV12-4 combines with J gene TRBJ1-4, with D perhaps matching TRBD1 (6 bases). V was clipped by 4 bases and J by 3 bases, with 12 bases between them. This CDR3 comprises 15 residues. Here the CDR3 reads CASSSNREANEKLFF. CDR3 bases: TGTGCCAGCAGTTCAAACAGGGAGGCTAATGAAAAACTGTTTTTT.

The DNA of the CDR3 is TGTGCCAGCAGCTCAGGGGGGGGCTTCCAAGAGACCCAGTACTTC. This translates into CASSSGGGFQETQYF. This chain connects TRBV7-3 to TRBJ2-5; the D gene could be TRBD1 or TRBD2 (7 bases each). The CDR3 extends over 15 amino acids. Germline CDR1 SGHTA, CDR2 FQGTGA. The ends were cut back, 4 bases at V and 1 base at J, with 13 bases in the middle.

The rearrangement uses TRBV4-3 and TRBJ1-2; D remains unclear. Trimming shortened V by 1 base and J by 4 bases, and 16 bases separated the two germline ends. CDR1 LGHNA and CDR2 YSLEER come from the germline V gene. This CDR3 spans 16 amino acids. The CDR3 nucleotides are TGCGCCAGCAGCCAAGTTCCTCGCGGGCTGACCTATGGCTACACCTTC. It translates to CASSQVPRGLTYGYTF.

As regards this clonotype: A read error may explain this, as a much larger clone is one base away. This chain connects TRBV7-8 to TRBJ1-5, with 12 bases lining up with TRBD1. CDR1 SGHVS and CDR2 FQNEAQ come from the germline V gene. This CDR3 comprises 14 residues. The CDR3 sequence: CASGTGGLYQPRHF. CDR3 DNA sequence: TGTGCCAGCGGGACAGGGGGCCTATATCAGCCCCGGCATTTT.

This clonotype was found once. A single base separates this from a much larger clone, so it may be a read error. The chain carries TRBV12-3 or TRBV12-4 and TRBJ2-3; 11 bases align to TRBD2. This CDR3 has 16 amino acids. CDR3 DNA sequence: TGTACCAGCAGTGTCTCGGGACTAGCGGCCGACGATACGCAGTATTTT. Protein: CTSSVSGLAADDTQYF.

The V and J genes are TRBV12-5 and TRBJ2-6, with no clear D. Germline CDR1 LGHNT, CDR2 FRNRAP. V lost 4 bases and J 0 bases, leaving 13 bases between the germline ends. The CDR3 is 17 residues long. CDR3: CASGYSKGNSGANVLTF. In DNA form, the CDR3 reads TGTGCTAGTGGTTATAGCAAGGGTAACTCTGGGGCCAACGTCCTGACTTTC.

This chain connects TRBV9 to TRBJ1-4, with 7 bases fitting TRBD1. The germline V gene has CDR1 SGDLS and CDR2 YYNGEE. V lost 3 bases and J lost 7; bases outside the gene matches: 6. The length of the CDR3 is 14 residues. The CDR3 sequence: CASSADDRVEKLFF. For the CDR3, the DNA is TGTGCCAGCAGCGCAGACGACAGGGTTGAAAAACTGTTTTTT.

The chain couples TRBV11-2 to TRBJ2-7, with D tentatively TRBD1 (6 bases). The CDR3 has 15 residues. The V gene's germline CDR1 is SGHAT and CDR2 FQNNGV. The V gene lost 10 bases and the J gene lost 4 bases, with 23 bases spanning the gap. CDR3 protein: CATSPPGHPNYEQYF. Written as DNA, the CDR3 is TGTGCCACCTCCCCCCCGGGACACCCTAATTACGAGCAGTACTTC. The entire variable domain, with the rest obtained from reference TRBV11-2 and TRBJ2-7, is as follows: EAGVAQSPRYKIIEKRQSVAFWCNPISGHATLYWYQQILGQGPKLLIQFQNNGVVDDSQLPKDRFSAERLKGVDSTLKIQPAKLEDSAVYLCATSPPGHPNYEQYFGPGTRLTVT.

The J gene is TRBJ2-7, the V gene TRBV6-2 or TRBV6-3; D could derive from TRBD1 or TRBD2 (5 bases each). Trimming took 6 bases from V and 2 from J, leaving 11 bases between them. CDR1 and CDR2 (germline): MNHEY, SVGEGT. The CDR3 consists of 13 residues. CDR3 in amino acids: CASSHPGPYEQYV. CDR3 nucleotides: TGTGCCAGCAGCCATCCGGGACCCTACGAGCAGTACGTC.

The V gene is TRBV27, the J gene TRBJ1-5, with D possibly matching TRBD1 (6 bases). The CDR3 sequence is 15 residues long. V was cut by 5 bases and J by 3 bases, with 14 bases left in between. Germline values: CDR1 MNHEY, CDR2 SMNVEV (reference sequence). In DNA form, the CDR3 reads TGTGCCAGCAGTCCTTTGACAGGCCCCAATCAGCCCCAGCATTTT. It yields the protein CASSPLTGPNQPQHF.

The chain joins TRBV7-9 to TRBJ2-5; 11 bases fit TRBD1. After removal of 11 bases from V and 6 bases from J, the junction contained 5 bases not matched to a gene. This CDR3 has 12 amino acids. Germline loops: CDR1 SEHNR, CDR2 FQNEAQ (reference sequence). The CDR3 loop is CAGQGAPKTQYF. As DNA, the CDR3 is TGTGCCGGACAGGGGGCGCCGAAGACCCAGTACTTC.